These T cell receptor beta chains were read from a single sample in a study of T cells in Graves' hyperthyroidism and ophthalmopathy. TCRdb fed the multiplex PCR reads into MiXCR, producing one record per CDR3 protein. The table has about 560,000 distinct CDR3 sequences, 15% to 20% seen once. Sequencing was done on a sample of blood. These receptors were collected from a woman aged 18-30 years with Graves' hyperthyroidism. Each CDR3 is given with its conserved first and last residue. Fields, in order: J gene, clone size, CDR3 length, D gene, V gene, CDR3 DNA, CDR3 protein. The D gene is left open where the match is weak. Expanded clones get a size class; other rows say once, few or many, or leave the size out.

J: TRBJ2-7; size: many; length: 13; D: .; V: TRBV2; DNA: TGTGCCAGCATTTCGGGACCCTCTTACGAGCAGTACTTC; CDR3: CASISGPSYEQYF
J: TRBJ2-3; size: many; length: 16; D: .; V: TRBV24-1; DNA: TGTGCCACCAGTGACCTCGGGACGGCCAGCACAGATACGCAGTATTTT; CDR3: CATSDLGTASTDTQYF
J: TRBJ2-7; size: few; length: 11; D: .; V: TRBV12-3/TRBV12-4; DNA: TGTGCCAGCAGTTCCCGGGACCCGCAGTACTTC; CDR3: CASSSRDPQYF
J: TRBJ2-1; size: few; length: 14; D: .; V: TRBV9; DNA: TGTGCCAGCAGCGTAGGCACGGCTAACAATGAGCAGTTCTTC; CDR3: CASSVGTANNEQFF
J: TRBJ2-1; size: .; length: 16; D: TRBD2; V: TRBV3-1; DNA: TGTGCCAGCAGCCAGTTAGTCCGGGGGGCCTACAATGAGCAGTTCTTC; CDR3: CASSQLVRGAYNEQFF
J: TRBJ2-5; size: .; length: 14; D: .; V: TRBV20-1; DNA: TGCAGTGCTAGAGACGGGGGCCGAGCGGAGACCCAGTACTTC; CDR3: CSARDGGRAETQYF
J: TRBJ1-5; size: many; length: 18; D: .; V: TRBV6-2/TRBV6-3; DNA: TGTGCCAGCACGTCCGAAAACGGGGCAGCCCTAAGGGATCAGCCCCAGCATTTT; CDR3: CASTSENGAALRDQPQHF
J: TRBJ2-3; size: few; length: 14; D: .; V: TRBV7-2; DNA: TGTGCCAGCGCCCTTCGTGGTTCCACAGATACGCAGTATTTT; CDR3: CASALRGSTDTQYF
J: TRBJ2-2; size: many; length: 16; D: TRBD2; V: TRBV6-5; DNA: TGTGCCAGCAGTTACTCGGGGACTAGTGGGTCCGGGGAGCTGTTTTTT; CDR3: CASSYSGTSGSGELFF
J: TRBJ2-2; size: few; length: 20; D: TRBD2; V: TRBV7-9; DNA: TGTGCCAGCAGCTCCCCGGCATTGACTAGCGGGAGGGCCGGTTCCGGGGAGCTGTTTTTT; CDR3: CASSSPALTSGRAGSGELFF
J: TRBJ1-2; size: .; length: 14; D: .; V: TRBV25-1; DNA: TGTGCCAGCAGTCCCTATGGGGACTTCTATGGCTACACCTTC; CDR3: CASSPYGDFYGYTF
J: TRBJ1-2; size: many; length: 13; D: TRBD1; V: TRBV28; DNA: TGTGCCAGCAGGAATGACAGGGTGTATGGCTACACCTTC; CDR3: CASRNDRVYGYTF
J: TRBJ1-1; size: .; length: 16; D: .; V: TRBV18; DNA: TGTGCCAGCTCACCCAAGGTGGGCCCTCTGTCGGCTGAAGCTTTCTTT; CDR3: CASSPKVGPLSAEAFF
J: TRBJ2-7; size: .; length: 14; D: .; V: TRBV30; DNA: TGTGCCTGGAGGGGGTTACATTGGGGAAACGAGCAGTACTTC; CDR3: CAWRGLHWGNEQYF
J: TRBJ1-5; size: .; length: 13; D: .; V: TRBV9; DNA: TGTGCCAGCAGCGTCAATAGCAGTCAGCCCCAGCATTTT; CDR3: CASSVNSSQPQHF
J: TRBJ2-3; size: many; length: 16; D: TRBD1; V: TRBV13; DNA: TGTGCCAGCAGCTTAGGCGGGACAGGGCCCCCAGATACGCAGTATTTT; CDR3: CASSLGGTGPPDTQYF
J: TRBJ2-2; size: .; length: 20; D: TRBD2; V: TRBV7-9; DNA: TGTGCCAGCAGGAAGCACGGGATCGGAGGACTAGCGGGAGGGACCGGGGAGCTGTTTTTT; CDR3: CASRKHGIGGLAGGTGELFF
J: TRBJ2-7; size: many; length: 13; D: .; V: TRBV2; DNA: TGTGCCAGCAGTGAAGCGCTTCGAGACGAGCAGTACTTC; CDR3: CASSEALRDEQYF
J: TRBJ2-3; size: .; length: 14; D: TRBD2; V: TRBV6-2/TRBV6-3; DNA: TGTGCCAGCAACCTAGCGGGGGCCACAGATACGCAGTATTTT; CDR3: CASNLAGATDTQYF
J: TRBJ2-7; size: once; length: 13; D: .; V: TRBV2; DNA: TGTGCCAGCAGTATTATAGCGCTCCGGGAGCAGTACTTC; CDR3: CASSIIALREQYF
J: TRBJ1-4; size: few; length: 14; D: .; V: TRBV27; DNA: TGTGCCAGCAGTTTGGGGCCGATGAATGAAAAACTGTTTTTT; CDR3: CASSLGPMNEKLFF